The subject of this entry is one TCR beta chain. Its antigen is not known. A much more abundant neighbour one base away suggests this may be a read error. Other DNA variants within this sample encode the same CDR3. TCRdb keeps only in-frame clones here, not all; method: immunoSEQ multiplex PCR. Here the sample spans about 2.1 million clones, approximately 92% being singletons. The data are from a study of shared clonotypes between healthy human individuals. Findings of the study overall: Generation of non-shared clonotypes was less probable than generation of clonotypes shared by all four donors. Rarefaction exposed incomplete sorted-subset sequencing despite large depth. Limitation of the genetic and exposure-history diversity represented came from the few donors.

Trimming pared 1 base from V and 5 bases from J, leaving 3 bases between. Looked up from germline, CDR1 is LNHDA and CDR2 is SQIVND (reference sequence). The CDR3 contains 12 residues. Naive CD8 cells lacked CD45RO and underwent positive selection for CCR7, leaving out terminally differentiated effector memory CD45RA+ cells. This chain joins TRBV19 and TRBJ2-1, with no clear D. This clonotype originated in a man between 18 and 29 years old in good health. Some clones in this sample may be carry-over from other donors' samples. Sequences were obtained from naive CD8+ T cells from PBMCs. The CDR3 is CASSIGNNEQFF. CDR3 sequence (DNA): TGTGCCAGTAGTATAGGCAACAATGAGCAGTTCTTC.